The next 13 T cell receptor beta chains were all read from a single sample in a study of cytomegalovirus exposure and HLA in healthy donors. In the PCR, 60 Vbeta and 13 Jbeta primers were used. The assay was immunoSEQ multiplex PCR, and TCRdb's table has in-frame clones only and misses some. In the table there are approximately 79,000 clones, more than 60% of which are singletons. The material sequenced was PBMCs. All receptors derive from a male donor in good health and CMV-seropositive.

The chain joins TRBV6-6 to TRBJ2-7; D ambiguous. The CDR3 loop spans 12 amino acids. The V end was cut by 0 bases, the J end by 3 bases, with 3 bases between. CDR1 MNHNY and CDR2 SVGAGI come from the germline V gene (reference sequence). CDR3 region: CASSYSIYEQYF. The CDR3, as DNA: TGTGCCAGCAGTTACTCTATCTACGAGCAGTACTTC.

The V and J genes are TRBV4-1 and TRBJ1-6; 10 nucleotides align to TRBD1. The germline V gene has CDR1 MGHRA and CDR2 YSYEKL. Trimming took 4 bases from V and 10 from J; bases not matched to a gene: 13. The CDR3 covers 17 residues. The CDR3 DNA is TGCGCCAGCAGCCCAGGGACAGGGGTGAAGGTAAGGTCACCCCTCCACTTT. Amino acid sequence: CASSPGTGVKVRSPLHF.

The V and J genes are TRBV9 and TRBJ2-5; no firm D call. V was clipped by 0 bases and J by 0 bases, with 12 bases between them. The CDR3 has 16 residues. The germline CDR1 and CDR2 sequences are SGDLS and YYNGEE. CDR3 sequence (DNA): TGTGCCAGCAGCGTAGAGTCACACAGCTACCAAGAGACCCAGTACTTC. This sequence encodes CASSVESHSYQETQYF.

The genes are TRBV29-1 and TRBJ1-4, with D perhaps TRBD1 (5 bases). The V gene's germline CDR1 is SQVTM and CDR2 ANQGSEA. The CDR3 length is 14 residues. V lost 4 bases to trimming and J lost 3 bases, with 12 bases between them. Here the CDR3 reads CSVVGRGANEKLFF. The CDR3 nucleotides are TGCAGCGTTGTTGGGCGGGGGGCTAATGAAAAACTGTTTTTT.

The V and J genes are TRBV7-2 and TRBJ2-7; unclear D gene. With 1 base removed from V and 2 bases from J, the gap between germline ends came to 9 bases. The germline CDR1 and CDR2 sequences are SGHTA and FQGNSA. The CDR3 is made up of 14 amino acids. The CDR3 sequence: CASSLDGPTYEQYF. The CDR3 DNA sequence: TGTGCCAGCAGCTTAGATGGGCCCACCTACGAGCAGTACTTC.

The chain employs TRBV29-1 and TRBJ2-1; 11 nucleotides line up with TRBD2. V gave up 6 bases and J gave up 7 bases; unmatched junction bases: 8. The CDR3 loop spans 14 amino acids. Germline loops: CDR1 SQVTM, CDR2 ANQGSEA. Here the CDR3 DNA reads TGCAGCGTGGCCGGGACTAGCGGAAATAATGAGCAGTTCTTC. The encoded protein is CSVAGTSGNNEQFF.

The chain employs TRBV7-2 and TRBJ2-1; TRBD1 aligns across 11 bases. The CDR3 is 13 amino acids. Trimming took 5 bases from V and 14 from J; bases not matched to a gene: 8. Germline-derived CDR1 and CDR2 are SGHTA and FQGNSA. In DNA, the CDR3 is TGTGCCAGCAGCCTCACCGGGACAGGGGGGGAGTTCTTC. Its translation: CASSLTGTGGEFF.

The rearrangement joins TRBV28 to TRBJ2-2; 8 nucleotides agree with TRBD1. The ends lost 3 bases at V and 6 bases at J; junction bases unmatched: 9. CDR1 is MDHEN, CDR2 SYDVKM, per germline. The CDR3 runs to 16 residues. Here the CDR3 DNA reads TGTGCCAGCAGTTTTATCCGGACAGGGAGGCCCGGGGAGCTGTTTTTT. Its translation is CASSFIRTGRPGELFF.

The CDR3 sequence: CASSFQGVKANVLTF. CDR3 in DNA: TGTGCCAGCAGCTTTCAAGGGGTGAAGGCCAACGTCCTGACTTTC. The V call is TRBV7-2, the J call TRBJ2-6; D perhaps matches TRBD1 (5 bases). V lost 3 bases to trimming and J lost 6 bases, with 12 bases between them. The CDR3 totals 15 residues. Germline V gene sequence: CDR1 SGHTA, CDR2 FQGNSA. The variable domain in full, completed from reference TRBV7-2 and TRBJ2-6, reads GAGVSQSPSNKVTEKGKDVELRCDPISGHTALYWYRQSLGQGLEFLIYFQGNSAPDKSGLPSDRFSAERTGGSVSTLTIQRTQQEDSAVYLCASSFQGVKANVLTFGAGSRLTVL.

The chain recombines TRBV7-2 with TRBJ1-5, with unresolved D. There are 14 residues in the CDR3. Deletions cut 3 bases from V and 9 bases from J, with 15 bases between. CDR1 SGHTA and CDR2 FQGNSA come from the germline V gene. The CDR3 protein is CASSFAGPGGPQHF. The CDR3 coding sequence is TGTGCCAGCAGCTTTGCAGGTCCGGGAGGGCCCCAGCATTTT.

This clone has a handful of counts. V is TRBV28 and J is TRBJ1-6, with D possibly matching TRBD1 (5 bases). Trimming cost V 6 bases and J 9 bases, with 15 bases left between them. The CDR3 contains 14 residues. The germline CDR1 and CDR2 sequences are MDHEN and SYDVKM. Here the CDR3 DNA reads TGTGCCAGCAGACGGACAAGAAAGGGTTCACCCCTCCACTTT. This codes for CASRRTRKGSPLHF.

The chain employs TRBV7-6 and TRBJ1-2; unclear D gene. Germline values: CDR1 SGHVS, CDR2 FNYEAQ. The CDR3 length is 18 residues. Between the trimmed V and J ends, which lost 5 bases and 2 bases, there was a span of 24 bases. DNA of the CDR3: TGTGCCAGCAGCCAGATTGCCCCCCCCAGGCGAAAGAACTATGGCTACACCTTC. It codes for CASSQIAPPRRKNYGYTF. The full variable domain, completed using reference TRBV7-6 and TRBJ1-2, is GAGVSQSPRYKVTKRGQDVALRCDPISGHVSLYWYRQALGQGPEFLTYFNYEAQQDKSGLPNDRFSAERPEGSISTLTIQRTEQRDSAMYRCASSQIAPPRRKNYGYTFGSGTRLTVV.

V and J are TRBV4-2 and TRBJ2-7; D possibly corresponds to TRBD1 (5 bases). This CDR3 spans 14 amino acids. CDR1 is LGHNA, CDR2 YNFKEQ, per germline. V was pared by 0 bases and J by 5 bases, with 11 bases between. DNA of the CDR3: TGTGCCAGCAGCCAAGATGGAGACAGTAACGAGCAGTACTTC. Translated, it gives CASSQDGDSNEQYF.